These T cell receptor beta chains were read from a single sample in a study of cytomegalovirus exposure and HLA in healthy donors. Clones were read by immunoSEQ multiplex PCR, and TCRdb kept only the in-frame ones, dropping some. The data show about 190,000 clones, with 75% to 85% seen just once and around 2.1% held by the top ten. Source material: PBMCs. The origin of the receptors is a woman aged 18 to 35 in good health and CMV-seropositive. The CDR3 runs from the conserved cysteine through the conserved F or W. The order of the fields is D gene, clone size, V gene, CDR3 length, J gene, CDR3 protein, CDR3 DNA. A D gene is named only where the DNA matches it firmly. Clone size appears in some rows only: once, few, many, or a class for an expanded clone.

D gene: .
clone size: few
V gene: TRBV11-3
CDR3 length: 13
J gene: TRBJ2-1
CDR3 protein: CASSRGVYNEQFF
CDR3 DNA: TGTGCCAGCAGCCGGGGAGTGTACAATGAGCAGTTCTTC

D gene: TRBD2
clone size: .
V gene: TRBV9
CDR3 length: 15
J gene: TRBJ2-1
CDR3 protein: CASSETSGGHNEQFF
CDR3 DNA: TGTGCCAGCAGCGAAACTAGCGGGGGCCACAATGAGCAGTTCTTC

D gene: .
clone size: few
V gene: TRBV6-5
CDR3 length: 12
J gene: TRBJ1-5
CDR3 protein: CASSRTRQPQHF
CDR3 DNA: TGTGCCAGCAGTCGGACACGTCAGCCCCAGCATTTT

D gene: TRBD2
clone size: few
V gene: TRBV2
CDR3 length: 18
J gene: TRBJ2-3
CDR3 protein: CASNGGLAGGPSTDTQYF
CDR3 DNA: TGTGCCAGCAACGGCGGCCTAGCGGGGGGGCCTAGCACAGATACGCAGTATTTT

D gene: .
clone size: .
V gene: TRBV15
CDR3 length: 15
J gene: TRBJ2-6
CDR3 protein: CATSRGGGGANVLTF
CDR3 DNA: TGTGCCACCAGCAGAGGGGGCGGTGGGGCCAACGTCCTGACTTTC

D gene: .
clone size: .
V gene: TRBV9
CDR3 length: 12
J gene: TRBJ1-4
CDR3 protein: CASSFPGGKLFF
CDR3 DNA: TGTGCCAGCAGCTTCCCGGGGGGAAAACTGTTTTTT

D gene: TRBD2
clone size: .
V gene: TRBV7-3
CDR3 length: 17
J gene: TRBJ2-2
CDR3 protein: CASSLWTSGTNTGELFF
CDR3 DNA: TGTGCCAGCAGCTTGTGGACTAGCGGGACGAACACCGGGGAGCTGTTTTTT

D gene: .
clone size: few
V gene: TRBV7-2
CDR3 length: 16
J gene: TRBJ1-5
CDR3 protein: CASSPDNRVIGQPQHF
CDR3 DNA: TGTGCCAGCAGCCCTGATAATCGGGTGATAGGACAGCCCCAGCATTTT

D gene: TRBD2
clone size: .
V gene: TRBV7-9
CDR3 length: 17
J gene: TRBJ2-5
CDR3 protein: CASSLDQGLAGEETQYF
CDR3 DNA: TGTGCCAGCAGCCTAGACCAGGGGCTAGCGGGGGAAGAGACCCAGTACTTC

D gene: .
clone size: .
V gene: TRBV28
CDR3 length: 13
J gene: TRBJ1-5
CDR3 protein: CASSLRHRRPQHF
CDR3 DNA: TGTGCCAGCAGTTTGCGACACCGACGGCCCCAGCATTTT

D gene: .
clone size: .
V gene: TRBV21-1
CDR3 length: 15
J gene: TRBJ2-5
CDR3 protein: CASRRKTGPVETQYF
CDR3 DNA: TGTGCCAGCAGAAGAAAAACAGGGCCTGTAGAGACCCAGTACTTC

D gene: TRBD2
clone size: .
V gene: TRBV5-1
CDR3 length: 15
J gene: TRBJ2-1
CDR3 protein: CASSLGGGGTYEQFF
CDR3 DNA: TGCGCCAGCAGCTTGGGTGGCGGGGGGACCTATGAGCAGTTCTTC

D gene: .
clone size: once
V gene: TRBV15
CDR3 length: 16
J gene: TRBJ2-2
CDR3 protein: CATSRDGGLWTGELFF
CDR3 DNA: TGTGCCACCAGCAGAGACGGGGGGCTGTGGACCGGGGAGCTGTTTTTT

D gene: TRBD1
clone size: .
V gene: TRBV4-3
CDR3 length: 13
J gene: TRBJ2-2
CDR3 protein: CASSRTGGDELFF
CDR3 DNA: TGCGCCAGCAGCCGGACAGGGGGAGATGAGCTGTTTTTT

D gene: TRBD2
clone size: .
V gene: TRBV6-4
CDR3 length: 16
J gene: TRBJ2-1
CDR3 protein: CASSPLPSGEYNEQFF
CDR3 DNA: TGTGCCAGCAGTCCCCTCCCTAGCGGGGAATACAATGAGCAGTTCTTC

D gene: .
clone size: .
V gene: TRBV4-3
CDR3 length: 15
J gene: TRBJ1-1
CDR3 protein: CASSPLWGGNTEAFF
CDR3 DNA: TGCGCCAGCAGCCCACTATGGGGGGGGAACACTGAAGCTTTCTTT

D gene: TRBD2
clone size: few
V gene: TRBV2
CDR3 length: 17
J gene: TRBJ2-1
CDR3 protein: CASSGLAGGLSYNEQFF
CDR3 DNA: TGTGCCAGCAGCGGACTAGCGGGGGGCCTCTCCTACAATGAGCAGTTCTTC